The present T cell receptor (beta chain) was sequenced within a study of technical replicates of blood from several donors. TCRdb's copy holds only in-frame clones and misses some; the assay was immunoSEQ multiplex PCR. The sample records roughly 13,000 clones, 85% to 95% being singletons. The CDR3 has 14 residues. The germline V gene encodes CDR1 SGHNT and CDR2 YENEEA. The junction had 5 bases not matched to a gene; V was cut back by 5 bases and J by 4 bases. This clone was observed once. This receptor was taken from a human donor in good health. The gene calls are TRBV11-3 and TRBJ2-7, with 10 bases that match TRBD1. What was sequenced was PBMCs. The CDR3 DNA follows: TGTGCCAGCAGCACTAGACAGGGGGCATACGAGCAGTACTTC. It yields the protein CASSTRQGAYEQYF. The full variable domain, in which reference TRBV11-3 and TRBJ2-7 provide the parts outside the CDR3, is EAGVVQSPRYKIIEKKQPVAFWCNPISGHNTLYWYLQNLGQGPELLIRYENEEAVDDSQLPKDRFSAERLKGVDSTLKIQPAELGDSAVYLCASSTRQGAYEQYFGPGTRLTVT.